This is a list of T cell receptor beta chains from one sample in a study of control samples from healthy donors and cancer patients. Libraries were prepared by immunoSEQ multiplex PCR; TCRdb keeps only in-frame clonotypes and omits some of them. The profile shows over 150,000 clones, 85% to 95% of them singletons. The sample consisted of blood. Receptors originate from a man aged 35-49 years in good health. Each CDR3 is given without its conserved first and last residue. Each record gives: CDR3 protein, V gene, J gene.

CDR3: ASSFRGGTEAF
V: TRBV7-3
J: TRBJ1-1

CDR3: ASDGTGGEEKLF
V: TRBV12-5
J: TRBJ1-4

CDR3: ASSPGPGAGNTIY
V: TRBV18
J: TRBJ1-3

CDR3: ASSSRRLQNTEAF
V: TRBV6-5
J: TRBJ1-1

CDR3: ASSLRDREFPGNTIY
V: TRBV7-6
J: TRBJ1-3

CDR3: ASSVFSRTGVEGYT
V: TRBV9
J: TRBJ1-2

CDR3: ASSLYGGRTDTQY
V: TRBV7-2
J: TRBJ2-3

CDR3: ASSYGDTNQPQH
V: TRBV6-2/TRBV6-3
J: TRBJ1-5

CDR3: ASNRAGGLAYNEQF
V: TRBV19
J: TRBJ2-1

CDR3: ASSRGYSGNTIY
V: TRBV6-5
J: TRBJ1-3

CDR3: ASSFQGGRGTEAF
V: TRBV27
J: TRBJ1-1

CDR3: ASSPTVDYGYT
V: TRBV18
J: TRBJ1-2

CDR3: ATSSAHIRTSGGLNEQF
V: TRBV15
J: TRBJ2-1

CDR3: ASTGQFSYEQY
V: TRBV6-5
J: TRBJ2-7

CDR3: ASSLSGYPMNTEAF
V: TRBV5-1
J: TRBJ1-1

CDR3: ASSQVAGRTLH
V: TRBV4-1
J: TRBJ1-6

CDR3: ASSLEMSHYGYT
V: TRBV5-5
J: TRBJ1-2

CDR3: ASSLGWENEKLF
V: TRBV5-1
J: TRBJ1-4

CDR3: ASSLAGGPSYEQY
V: TRBV6-5
J: TRBJ2-7

CDR3: ASSLTGGVTEAF
V: TRBV27
J: TRBJ1-1

CDR3: AAGQGVGSYNSPLH
V: TRBV28
J: TRBJ1-6

CDR3: ASSIGGPFADTQY
V: TRBV19
J: TRBJ2-3

CDR3: ASSEADRAGNTIY
V: TRBV6-1
J: TRBJ1-3

CDR3: ASTWSSYNSPLH
V: TRBV28
J: TRBJ1-6

CDR3: AWDDTTGAENTEAF
V: TRBV30
J: TRBJ1-1